This is a list of T cell receptor beta chains from one sample in a study of cytomegalovirus exposure and HLA in healthy donors. Assay: immunoSEQ multiplex PCR; the TCRdb copy retains only in-frame clones and omits some. This sample carries just over 150,000 clones, roughly three quarters of them seen once, and the ten largest clones take 6% to 7.5%. The material sequenced was PBMCs. The receptors derive from a middle-aged man in good health and CMV-seropositive. Each CDR3 is given with its conserved first and last residue. A D gene is named only where the DNA matches it firmly. Clone size is stated in some rows and not others, as once, few, many or a class when expanded.

>.|TRBJ1-2|.|TRBV13
CASSLGWMGNGYTF
TGTGCCAGCAGCTTAGGGTGGATGGGCAATGGCTACACCTTC
>.|TRBJ2-7|.|TRBV6-1
CASRGDSFDSYEQYF
TGTGCCAGCAGAGGAGACAGTTTCGACTCCTACGAGCAGTACTTC
>.|TRBJ1-2|.|TRBV12-2
CASRLIPGQGRGGYGYTF
TGTGCAAGTCGCCTCATCCCGGGACAGGGGAGGGGGGGCTATGGCTACACCTTC
>.|TRBJ2-2|once|TRBV25-1
CASSDHTGITGELFF
TGTGCCAGCAGTGATCATACAGGGATAACCGGGGAGCTGTTTTTT
>TRBD1|TRBJ2-7|once|TRBV5-4
CASSTGTGAFYEQYF
TGTGCCAGCAGCACCGGGACAGGGGCCTTCTACGAGCAGTACTTC
>TRBD1|TRBJ1-5|.|TRBV7-8
CASSLVGWRGQGWGPQPQHF
TGTGCCAGCAGCTTAGTGGGTTGGCGGGGACAGGGGTGGGGTCCTCAGCCCCAGCATTTT
>TRBD1|TRBJ1-1|.|TRBV2
CASSAGQGHTEAFF
TGTGCCAGCAGTGCCGGACAGGGGCACACTGAAGCTTTCTTT
>.|TRBJ2-7|.|TRBV14
CASSPRANYEQYF
TGTGCCAGCAGCCCCAGGGCCAACTACGAGCAGTACTTC
>TRBD2|TRBJ2-5|.|TRBV5-1
CASSLSGGGETQYF
TGCGCCAGCAGCTTATCGGGGGGAGGGGAGACCCAGTACTTC
>.|TRBJ1-5|.|TRBV15
CATSREIRGNQPQHF
TGTGCCACCAGCAGAGAGATCCGAGGCAATCAGCCCCAGCATTTT
>TRBD1|TRBJ2-2|.|TRBV5-4
CASSQGVQAAGELFF
TGTGCCAGCAGTCAGGGGGTTCAGGCGGCCGGGGAGCTGTTTTTT
>.|TRBJ2-3|.|TRBV27
CASSLVGRDTDTQYF
TGTGCCAGCAGTTTAGTAGGGCGGGACACAGATACGCAGTATTTT
>.|TRBJ1-1|.|TRBV6-1
CASSQTLQNTEAFF
TGTGCCAGCAGTCAGACACTCCAGAACACTGAAGCTTTCTTT
>.|TRBJ1-6|few|TRBV19
CASSIWSAGISNSPLHF
TGTGCCAGTAGTATATGGTCGGCAGGAATTTCGAATTCACCCCTCCACTTT
>.|TRBJ1-3|.|TRBV6-6
CASSPTRERAGNTIYF
TGTGCCAGCAGCCCCACCAGGGAAAGGGCTGGAAACACCATATATTTT
>TRBD1|TRBJ2-3|.|TRBV7-3
CASSSKVRGLAQYF
TGTGCCAGCAGCTCAAAGGTAAGGGGGCTAGCGCAGTATTTT
>.|TRBJ2-5|.|TRBV7-9
CASSLSSRSQETQYF
TGTGCCAGCAGCTTAAGCTCGAGGTCACAAGAGACCCAGTACTTC
>.|TRBJ1-2|.|TRBV5-1
CASSLNSRDGYTF
TGCGCCAGCAGCCTAAACAGCAGGGATGGCTACACCTTC
>TRBD2|TRBJ2-3|.|TRBV29-1
CSVARGGGGDTQYF
TGCAGCGTTGCAAGGGGCGGGGGGGGAGATACGCAGTATTTT
>TRBD1|TRBJ1-2|.|TRBV6-6
CASSGMTGDYGYTF
TGTGCCAGCAGTGGTATGACAGGGGACTATGGCTACACCTTC
>.|TRBJ2-5|once|TRBV5-1
CASSLAGPQETQYF
TGCGCCAGCAGCTTGGCAGGGCCCCAAGAGACCCAGTACTTC
>.|TRBJ2-7|.|TRBV14
CASSQDSRFGDYEQYF
TGTGCCAGCAGCCAAGATTCTCGATTCGGGGACTACGAGCAGTACTTC
>.|TRBJ1-6|.|TRBV4-3
CASSQDRVQGPNSPLHF
TGCGCCAGCAGCCAAGATCGGGTACAGGGCCCTAATTCACCCCTCCACTTT
>TRBD2|TRBJ2-2|.|TRBV5-4
CASSHGLAGRTGELFF
TGTGCCAGCAGCCACGGACTAGCGGGGCGGACCGGGGAGCTGTTTTTT
>TRBD2|TRBJ2-5|few|TRBV9
CASSVAGGEATQYF
TGTGCCAGCAGCGTCGCGGGGGGGGAGGCGACCCAGTACTTC
>.|TRBJ1-2|.|TRBV19
CASSIDRRGYTF
TGTGCCAGTAGTATAGATAGGAGAGGCTACACCTTC
>.|TRBJ1-2|once|TRBV2
CASLGGRDGYTF
TGTGCCAGTCTCGGGGGGCGGGATGGCTACACCTTC
>.|TRBJ1-1|.|TRBV7-9
CASTLGGAPEAFF
TGTGCCAGCACCCTAGGGGGGGCCCCTGAAGCTTTCTTT
>.|TRBJ2-7|.|TRBV5-8
CASSWVEVEQYF
TGTGCCAGCAGCTGGGTGGAGGTCGAGCAGTACTTC
>TRBD2|TRBJ2-5|.|TRBV19
CASSIQGGVRETQYF
TGTGCCAGTAGTATACAGGGAGGGGTAAGGGAGACCCAGTACTTC
>.|TRBJ2-5|.|TRBV5-1
CASGGGGPQYF
TGCGCCAGCGGCGGAGGAGGGCCCCAGTACTTC
>.|TRBJ1-5|.|TRBV19
CASSPWAGGNQPQHF
TGTGCCAGTAGTCCCTGGGCCGGGGGCAATCAGCCCCAGCATTTT
>TRBD1|TRBJ2-3|.|TRBV19
CASSIVDRSTDTQYF
TGTGCCAGTAGTATAGTGGACAGGAGCACAGATACGCAGTATTTT
>TRBD1|TRBJ1-2|.|TRBV27
CASSLYRGLGYTF
TGTGCCAGCAGTTTATACAGGGGGCTTGGCTACACCTTC
>.|TRBJ1-6|.|TRBV5-6
CASSLRAGVSYNSPLHF
TGTGCCAGCAGCTTAAGGGCGGGGGTCTCCTATAATTCACCCCTCCACTTT
>.|TRBJ2-2|.|TRBV6-1
CASRSGANTGELFF
TGTGCCAGCAGATCCGGGGCGAACACCGGGGAGCTGTTTTTT
>.|TRBJ2-1|few|TRBV5-1
CASSLGAATASYNEQFF
TGCGCCAGCAGCTTGGGGGCCGCGACCGCCTCCTACAATGAGCAGTTCTTC
>TRBD1|TRBJ2-5|.|TRBV2
CASKTGEETQYF
TGTGCCAGCAAAACAGGGGAAGAGACCCAGTACTTC
>.|TRBJ1-2|.|TRBV6-1
CASSTAFYGYTF
TGTGCCAGCAGTACAGCATTCTATGGCTACACCTTC
>TRBD1|TRBJ1-2|.|TRBV19
CASRLMGQGGGYTF
TGTGCCAGTAGACTTATGGGACAGGGAGGCGGCTACACCTTC
>TRBD1|TRBJ1-6|.|TRBV5-6
CASSRQGNSPLHF
TGTGCCAGCAGCCGACAGGGGAATTCACCCCTCCACTTT
>TRBD1|TRBJ1-1|few|TRBV14
CASSQIGTGGAFF
TGTGCCAGCAGCCAAATTGGGACAGGAGGAGCTTTCTTT
>.|TRBJ2-3|.|TRBV7-9
CASSPTTAAGYTQYF
TGTGCCAGCAGCCCGACAACGGCAGCGGGCTATACGCAGTATTTT
>.|TRBJ1-1|.|TRBV4-3
CASSQDGGAVIPPAAFF
TGCGCCAGCAGCCAAGACGGGGGGGCGGTAATCCCTCCGGCGGCTTTCTTT
>.|TRBJ1-1|.|TRBV27
CASGEQGADTEAFF
TGTGCCAGCGGGGAACAGGGTGCGGACACTGAAGCTTTCTTT
>.|TRBJ1-1|.|TRBV2
CASYLGTGGTEAFF
TGTGCCAGCTATCTGGGCACCGGGGGTACTGAAGCTTTCTTT
>.|TRBJ2-5|few|TRBV5-6
CASSLGGRETQYF
TGTGCCAGCAGCTTGGGAGGGAGGGAGACCCAGTACTTC
>TRBD2|TRBJ2-4|.|TRBV10-2
CASSETVAGGTKNIQYF
TGCGCCAGCAGTGAGACCGTAGCGGGGGGCACTAAAAACATTCAGTACTTC
>TRBD1|TRBJ1-4|once|TRBV27
CASSGQGEYEKLFF
TGTGCCAGCAGTGGACAGGGGGAGTATGAAAAACTGTTTTTT
>TRBD1|TRBJ1-5|.|TRBV5-6
CASSFSLTGGQPQHF
TGTGCCAGCAGCTTTTCACTGACAGGGGGACAGCCCCAGCATTTT
>.|TRBJ1-2|.|TRBV7-2
CASSLGQANYGYTF
TGTGCCAGCAGCTTGGGACAAGCTAACTATGGCTACACCTTC
>.|TRBJ1-2|once|TRBV5-4
CASSLPRDIYGYTF
TGTGCCAGCAGCCTACCCAGGGATATCTATGGCTACACCTTC
>.|TRBJ2-7|.|TRBV7-2
CASSLGAGQSGEQYF
TGTGCCAGCAGCTTAGGGGCGGGACAGTCGGGGGAGCAGTACTTC
>.|TRBJ2-7|few|TRBV5-1
CASSWGLGGSDYEQYF
TGCGCCAGCAGCTGGGGACTTGGGGGGAGTGACTACGAGCAGTACTTC